This entry describes one T cell receptor beta chain. The antigen it binds to is not known. Base qualities are missing; no much larger clone stands one base away. Spanning cysteine to phenylalanine, the CDR3 consists of 14 amino acids. Solely the CDR3 DNA is kept, with 42 bases framed from the first base. CDR1 and CDR2 were assigned from the germline V gene (reference sequence) as SEHNR and FQNEAQ. A distance of 13 bases separates the germline ends of V and J, which lose 6 bases and 2 bases respectively. TCR beta CDR3 regions were amplified from genomic DNA by bias-controlled multiplex PCR with the immunoSEQ v3 hsTCRB kit. TCR libraries were sequenced on an Illumina NextSeq 500 to roughly 2 million read pairs for survey level or roughly 4.5-6 million for deep level. Processing in the source paper ran as follows. The immunoSEQ Analyzer software assigned V, D and J genes, filtered out non-productive sequences, and reported clonality. To compare repertoires between infused TIL and blood, productive Simpson clonality was used along with the Morisita overlap index of productive TRB rearrangements. The absolute count of a clonotype in blood was estimated by multiplying the lymphocyte count by the CD3+ fraction and by the productive frequency of the clone. TCRdb provides this immuneACCESS table in a form limited to in-frame rearrangements. Some clones are lacking; in checked studies, under half of them reflect an unresolved V gene, and why the rest are absent is not known. The D gene and trimming were derived from the DNA, and the V and J assignments and clone size from that table. The sample table lists more than 45,000 clones, roughly 70% of them with a count of one. 1.5% to 2% of the sample belongs to the ten largest clones.

What this sample's time point label stands for: pre-treatment sample, taken before nivolumab and TIL therapy. A phase I trial run at two centers enrolled adults with stage 4 NSCLC between 2017 and January 2020. Samples were obtained from a single-arm, open-label phase I trial in which tumor-infiltrating lymphocyte therapy with nivolumab was evaluated in advanced non-small cell lung cancer. Blood mononuclear cells from EDTA tubes were isolated by Ficoll gradient, snap-frozen as pellets, and DNA was extracted with a Qiagen mini-prep kit. This specimen belongs to a study of TIL therapy for anti-PD-1-resistant metastatic lung cancer (dated by TCRdb to the early 2020s). For the study in its entirety: Tumors were harvested before any PD-1/PD-L1 blockade; patients then received nivolumab, and those progressing received lymphodepletion, expanded TIL infusion and IL-2. Most of the cohort had lung adenocarcinoma, a handful of tumors were EGFR-mutant and two were ALK-rearranged, and half of the patients were current or former smokers. A median non-synonymous tumor mutation burden of under 1.9 mutations per megabase was determined across the cohort by whole-exome sequencing. A median age of approximately 50 years (range roughly 35-75) and a median tumor PD-L1 proportion score of 6% were recorded among enrolled patients. T cell receptor beta sequencing of tumor and peripheral blood served to follow clonotypes across the tumor, the expanded TIL product, and serial blood samples. Overall results and qualifications from the work: Because the cohort was highly selected, with more treatment-naive, never-smoker and oncogene-addicted patients than is typical, generalizability is limited. The study protocol defined all tumor marker inferences as exploratory. Infused TIL clonotypes partially replaced the baseline peripheral repertoire then decayed over months, with no apparent association between persistence and response.

The receptor was derived from a person between 25 and 80 years old with non-small cell lung cancer. The sequencing used blood, collected at baseline. The chain was built from TRBV7-9 and TRBJ1-1, and possibly TRBD1, on 6 matching bases. CDR3 sequence: CASRLQGSNTEAFF. The DNA sequence is TGTGCCAGCAGATTACAGGGTTCAAACACTGAAGCTTTCTTT.